The rows below give T cell receptor beta chains drawn from one sample of a study of T cells after yellow fever vaccination. TCRdb processed the 5' RACE reads anew with MiXCR; each CDR3 protein has one entry. The table has fewer than 350,000 distinct CDR3 sequences, 3.6% seen once. The material sequenced was PBMCs, taken on the day of the yellow fever booster vaccination. The receptors originated from a man aged 18-30 years who received the YFV17D yellow fever vaccine. CDR3s include the opening cysteine and the closing phenylalanine or tryptophan. Fields, in order: V gene, clone size, D gene, J gene, CDR3 protein, CDR3 DNA. A D gene is named only where the DNA matches it firmly. Only part of the rows carry a size: once, few, many, or a class if the clone is expanded.

TRBV12-3/TRBV12-4	many	TRBD2	TRBJ2-1	CASSPPVTSGEFF	TGTGCCAGCAGCCCACCCGTGACTAGCGGGGAGTTCTTC
TRBV7-2	.	.	TRBJ1-5	CASSLWASLSNQPQHF	TGTGCCAGCAGCTTATGGGCATCTCTTAGCAATCAGCCCCAGCATTTT
TRBV29-1	many	TRBD1	TRBJ2-7	CSVEGDRGTSEQYF	TGCAGCGTTGAAGGGGACAGGGGAACCTCCGAGCAGTACTTC
TRBV28	.	.	TRBJ1-2	CASRGTSPSYGYTF	TGTGCCAGCAGGGGGACCTCCCCTAGCTATGGCTACACCTTC
TRBV4-1	many	.	TRBJ1-1	CASSQGGVTEAFF	TGCGCCAGCAGCCAAGGTGGAGTGACTGAAGCTTTCTTT
TRBV19	.	.	TRBJ2-2	CASRWSGPTGELFF	TGTGCCAGTAGGTGGTCGGGGCCGACCGGGGAGCTGTTTTTT
TRBV4-3	.	.	TRBJ1-5	CASSPEAGDGNQPQHF	TGCGCCAGCAGCCCCGAAGCAGGGGATGGCAATCAGCCCCAGCATTTT
TRBV5-1	.	TRBD2	TRBJ2-1	CASSLALAGRDEQFF	TGCGCCAGCAGCTTGGCCCTAGCGGGGAGGGATGAGCAGTTCTTC
TRBV21-1	many	.	TRBJ2-5	CASSIRQGGETQYF	TGTGCCAGCAGCATTAGACAGGGAGGAGAGACCCAGTACTTC
TRBV5-1	many	TRBD1	TRBJ1-5	CASSPDRDNQPQHF	TGCGCCAGCAGCCCCGACAGGGACAATCAGCCCCAGCATTTT
TRBV6-5	many	.	TRBJ2-3	CASSYEGHRTDTQYF	TGTGCCAGCAGTTATGAGGGTCACCGCACAGATACGCAGTATTTT
TRBV5-6	.	TRBD1	TRBJ1-5	CASSAGQGTQPQHF	TGTGCCAGCAGCGCGGGACAGGGCACTCAGCCCCAGCATTTT